This note documents a single T cell receptor (beta chain) sequence. These data are taken from a study of OX40 agonist ivuxolimab in advanced cancers. Study as a whole: People in dose escalation had one of these cancers: hepatocellular carcinoma, melanoma, renal cell or head and neck cancer.

Sequencing was performed with immunoSEQ multiplex PCR; in TCRdb, only in-frame clones are kept and a portion is missing. The sample records about 54,000 clones, roughly 86% being singletons. The length of the CDR3 is 14 residues. Germline CDR1 and CDR2: SQVTM and ANQGSEA. Unmatched junction bases numbered 9, after V lost 6 bases and J lost 3 bases. The material sequenced was CD4+ or CD8+ T cells sorted from blood, taken in a trial of the OX40 agonist ivuxolimab. The clonotype comes from an adult with an advanced solid tumor such as melanoma, head and neck, liver or kidney cancer. The chain links TRBV29-1 to TRBJ1-2; 8 bases agree with TRBD1. In DNA form, the CDR3 reads TGCAGCGTCGGGCAGGGGGCCTCTTACTATGGCTACACCTTC. Its translation is CSVGQGASYYGYTF.